The rows below give T cell receptor beta chains drawn from one sample of a study of identical twins. TCRdb reprocessed the 5' RACE reads with MiXCR, giving one entry per CDR3 protein. The sample has 200,000 to 250,000 distinct CDR3 sequences, 5.5% to 8% seen once. Separately, the same data were catalogued under a study of yellow fever vaccine responses in identical twins.

The specimen was memory (CD45RO+) T cells sorted from blood. The source of these receptors is a woman in her late teens or twenties in good health. The CDR3 runs from the conserved cysteine through the conserved F or W. A D gene is named only where the DNA matches it firmly. Clone size is stated in some rows and not others, as once, few, many or a class when expanded.

abundance: -
j_gene: TRBJ1-2
d_gene: -
v_gene: TRBV4-1
CDR3aa: CASSQAWAAVGYTF
CDR3nt: TGCGCCAGCAGCCAAGCCTGGGCCGCTGTAGGCTACACCTTC

abundance: -
j_gene: TRBJ2-2
d_gene: TRBD2
v_gene: TRBV11-3
CDR3aa: CASSLETSGTGELFF
CDR3nt: TGTGCCAGCAGCTTAGAGACTAGCGGGACCGGGGAGCTGTTTTTT

abundance: -
j_gene: TRBJ2-1
d_gene: TRBD2
v_gene: TRBV13
CDR3aa: CASSSTLAREQFF
CDR3nt: TGTGCCAGCAGCTCTACACTAGCGAGGGAGCAGTTCTTC

abundance: few
j_gene: TRBJ2-6
d_gene: -
v_gene: TRBV6-2/TRBV6-3
CDR3aa: CASSYPGLVLTLSGANVLTF
CDR3nt: TGTGCCAGCAGTTACCCGGGACTTGTACTTACATTATCTGGGGCCAACGTCCTGACTTTC

abundance: -
j_gene: TRBJ2-3
d_gene: TRBD1
v_gene: TRBV12-3/TRBV12-4
CDR3aa: CASSLSGTGRTDTQYF
CDR3nt: TGTGCCAGCAGTTTATCCGGGACAGGGAGGACAGATACGCAGTATTTT

abundance: -
j_gene: TRBJ2-1
d_gene: -
v_gene: TRBV6-1
CDR3aa: CASSTTRTVYNEQFF
CDR3nt: TGTGCCAGCAGTACGACCCGGACAGTATACAATGAGCAGTTCTTC

abundance: many
j_gene: TRBJ2-5
d_gene: TRBD1
v_gene: TRBV29-1
CDR3aa: CSVGWGQYQETQYF
CDR3nt: TGCAGCGTTGGATGGGGACAGTACCAAGAGACCCAGTACTTC

abundance: many
j_gene: TRBJ2-5
d_gene: -
v_gene: TRBV20-1
CDR3aa: CSARALFQETQYF
CDR3nt: TGCAGTGCTAGAGCCCTGTTCCAAGAGACCCAGTACTTC

abundance: -
j_gene: TRBJ1-4
d_gene: -
v_gene: TRBV25-1
CDR3aa: CASSERKVPGNEKLFF
CDR3nt: TGTGCCAGCAGTGAACGCAAAGTCCCGGGGAATGAAAAACTGTTTTTT

abundance: many
j_gene: TRBJ2-1
d_gene: -
v_gene: TRBV2
CDR3aa: CASALVPPSGEQFF
CDR3nt: TGTGCCAGCGCCCTAGTGCCCCCGTCCGGTGAGCAGTTCTTC

abundance: -
j_gene: TRBJ2-2
d_gene: -
v_gene: TRBV10-3
CDR3aa: CAISDKGSGELFF
CDR3nt: TGTGCCATCAGTGATAAGGGATCCGGGGAGCTGTTTTTT

abundance: few
j_gene: TRBJ2-7
d_gene: TRBD2
v_gene: TRBV20-1
CDR3aa: CSAYPAGAPYEQYF
CDR3nt: TGCAGTGCTTATCCAGCGGGAGCACCCTACGAGCAGTACTTC

abundance: -
j_gene: TRBJ2-1
d_gene: TRBD2
v_gene: TRBV24-1
CDR3aa: CATSDRPGLAGRSSYNEQFF
CDR3nt: TGTGCCACCAGTGATCGACCGGGACTAGCGGGCCGTAGCTCCTACAATGAGCAGTTCTTC

abundance: many
j_gene: TRBJ2-1
d_gene: TRBD1
v_gene: TRBV29-1
CDR3aa: CSVKTGTVNEQFF
CDR3nt: TGCAGCGTCAAGACAGGGACAGTCAATGAGCAGTTCTTC

abundance: many
j_gene: TRBJ1-2
d_gene: -
v_gene: TRBV5-1
CDR3aa: CASGSGDPFYGYTF
CDR3nt: TGCGCCAGCGGGTCAGGAGATCCATTCTATGGCTACACCTTC

abundance: many
j_gene: TRBJ2-6
d_gene: TRBD2
v_gene: TRBV6-5
CDR3aa: CASSYMAREGTGANVLTF
CDR3nt: TGTGCCAGCAGTTACATGGCCAGGGAGGGAACTGGGGCCAACGTCCTGACTTTC

abundance: -
j_gene: TRBJ2-3
d_gene: TRBD2
v_gene: TRBV10-2
CDR3aa: CASSLAGVDTDTQYF
CDR3nt: TGCGCCAGCAGCCTAGCGGGAGTGGACACAGATACGCAGTATTTT

abundance: few
j_gene: TRBJ2-3
d_gene: TRBD1
v_gene: TRBV3-1
CDR3aa: CASSQGSTGGRDTQYF
CDR3nt: TGTGCCAGCAGCCAAGGATCGACAGGGGGCCGCGATACGCAGTATTTT

abundance: few
j_gene: TRBJ2-2
d_gene: -
v_gene: TRBV24-1
CDR3aa: CATSDPRGRGQEHSGELFF
CDR3nt: TGTGCCACCAGTGATCCCCGCGGCCGCGGTCAGGAGCATAGCGGGGAGCTGTTTTTT

abundance: few
j_gene: TRBJ2-1
d_gene: TRBD2
v_gene: TRBV24-1
CDR3aa: CATSALAGESYNEQFF
CDR3nt: TGTGCCACCAGTGCCTTAGCGGGAGAATCCTACAATGAGCAGTTCTTC

abundance: -
j_gene: TRBJ2-1
d_gene: -
v_gene: TRBV5-1
CDR3aa: CASSLVRGPNNEQFF
CDR3nt: TGCGCCAGCAGCTTGGTACGGGGGCCAAACAATGAGCAGTTCTTC

abundance: many
j_gene: TRBJ1-2
d_gene: -
v_gene: TRBV12-3/TRBV12-4
CDR3aa: CASSHYNYGYTF
CDR3nt: TGTGCCAGCAGCCACTATAACTATGGCTACACCTTC

abundance: -
j_gene: TRBJ2-7
d_gene: -
v_gene: TRBV18
CDR3aa: CASSPPHQAQRNEQYF
CDR3nt: TGTGCCAGCTCACCACCGCATCAGGCCCAGAGAAACGAGCAGTACTTC

abundance: -
j_gene: TRBJ2-3
d_gene: -
v_gene: TRBV19
CDR3aa: CASSRVVSTDTQYF
CDR3nt: TGTGCCAGTAGCAGGGTGGTCAGCACAGATACGCAGTATTTT

abundance: -
j_gene: TRBJ2-1
d_gene: TRBD2
v_gene: TRBV20-1
CDR3aa: CSARPITSGSYNEQFF
CDR3nt: TGCAGTGCTAGACCCATCACTAGCGGGAGTTACAATGAGCAGTTCTTC

abundance: many
j_gene: TRBJ2-3
d_gene: TRBD2
v_gene: TRBV5-1
CDR3aa: CASSLEGLAGVDTQYF
CDR3nt: TGCGCCAGCAGCTTGGAGGGACTAGCGGGAGTAGATACGCAGTATTTT

abundance: many
j_gene: TRBJ1-2
d_gene: -
v_gene: TRBV4-1
CDR3aa: CASSQGEGSGYTF
CDR3nt: TGCGCCAGCAGCCAAGGAGAGGGTAGCGGCTACACCTTC

abundance: many
j_gene: TRBJ2-2
d_gene: -
v_gene: TRBV12-3/TRBV12-4
CDR3aa: CASSFLAGRTGELFF
CDR3nt: TGTGCCAGCAGTTTTCTGGCAGGGCGTACCGGGGAGCTGTTTTTT

abundance: many
j_gene: TRBJ2-5
d_gene: TRBD2
v_gene: TRBV5-1
CDR3aa: CASSLGGTTRAIQETQYF
CDR3nt: TGCGCCAGCAGCTTGGGGGGGACTACAAGAGCTATACAAGAGACCCAGTACTTC

abundance: -
j_gene: TRBJ2-1
d_gene: TRBD2
v_gene: TRBV18
CDR3aa: CASSPPRLAGGNNEQFF
CDR3nt: TGTGCCAGCTCACCACCGCGCCTAGCGGGAGGGAATAATGAGCAGTTCTTC

abundance: few
j_gene: TRBJ2-2
d_gene: -
v_gene: TRBV18
CDR3aa: CASSPTGLAGELFF
CDR3nt: TGTGCCAGCTCACCTACAGGGCTCGCCGGGGAGCTGTTTTTT

abundance: -
j_gene: TRBJ2-1
d_gene: TRBD1
v_gene: TRBV5-1
CDR3aa: CASSFTGTGSYNEQFF
CDR3nt: TGCGCCAGCAGCTTCACCGGGACAGGCTCGTACAATGAGCAGTTCTTC

abundance: many
j_gene: TRBJ2-6
d_gene: -
v_gene: TRBV4-1
CDR3aa: CASSQDRRGAGANVLTF
CDR3nt: TGCGCCAGCAGCCAAGATCGAAGAGGGGCTGGGGCCAACGTCCTGACTTTC

abundance: -
j_gene: TRBJ2-1
d_gene: -
v_gene: TRBV6-2/TRBV6-3
CDR3aa: CASSYRGGLFF
CDR3nt: TGTGCCAGCAGTTACCGCGGGGGCCTGTTCTTC

abundance: many
j_gene: TRBJ2-5
d_gene: -
v_gene: TRBV3-1
CDR3aa: CASSQGATGNQYF
CDR3nt: TGTGCCAGCAGCCAAGGGGCTACCGGAAACCAGTACTTC

abundance: many
j_gene: TRBJ2-7
d_gene: TRBD2
v_gene: TRBV12-3/TRBV12-4
CDR3aa: CASSLRLAGGSYEQYF
CDR3nt: TGTGCCAGCAGTTTGAGACTAGCGGGAGGTTCCTACGAGCAGTACTTC

abundance: -
j_gene: TRBJ1-1
d_gene: -
v_gene: TRBV9
CDR3aa: CASSPLGGGLNTEAFF
CDR3nt: TGTGCCAGCAGCCCCCTCGGGGGGGGCCTGAACACTGAAGCTTTCTTT

abundance: -
j_gene: TRBJ1-2
d_gene: -
v_gene: TRBV5-1
CDR3aa: CASSFLGFYGYTF
CDR3nt: TGCGCCAGCAGCTTCTTAGGGTTCTATGGCTACACCTTC

abundance: many
j_gene: TRBJ2-1
d_gene: -
v_gene: TRBV20-1
CDR3aa: CSATARVVVNEQFF
CDR3nt: TGCAGTGCTACCGCCAGGGTAGTAGTGAATGAGCAGTTCTTC

abundance: few
j_gene: TRBJ2-1
d_gene: -
v_gene: TRBV5-1
CDR3aa: CASSLAFNEQFF
CDR3nt: TGCGCCAGCAGCTTGGCCTTCAATGAGCAGTTCTTC

abundance: -
j_gene: TRBJ2-7
d_gene: TRBD1
v_gene: TRBV7-2
CDR3aa: CASTNIVRDSYYEQYF
CDR3nt: TGTGCCAGCACCAATATTGTTCGGGACAGCTACTACGAGCAGTACTTC

abundance: -
j_gene: TRBJ1-6
d_gene: -
v_gene: TRBV3-1
CDR3aa: CASSRKGVDSPLHF
CDR3nt: TGTGCCAGCAGCCGTAAAGGGGTGGATTCACCCCTCCACTTT

abundance: many
j_gene: TRBJ2-7
d_gene: TRBD2
v_gene: TRBV5-1
CDR3aa: CASSLGGTSALSYEQYF
CDR3nt: TGCGCCAGCAGCTTGGGGGGGACTAGCGCCTTATCCTACGAGCAGTACTTC

abundance: -
j_gene: TRBJ2-3
d_gene: -
v_gene: TRBV18
CDR3aa: CASSARPVHLLADTQYF
CDR3nt: TGTGCCAGCTCAGCCAGACCAGTCCACCTATTGGCTGATACGCAGTATTTT

abundance: few
j_gene: TRBJ2-2
d_gene: -
v_gene: TRBV5-1
CDR3aa: CASSMGPPGTGELFF
CDR3nt: TGCGCCAGCAGCATGGGACCGCCGGGGACCGGGGAGCTGTTTTTT

abundance: few
j_gene: TRBJ2-7
d_gene: TRBD2
v_gene: TRBV14
CDR3aa: CASSPGGLAEPRYF
CDR3nt: TGTGCCAGCAGCCCGGGAGGTCTAGCAGAGCCCCGGTACTTC

abundance: many
j_gene: TRBJ1-1
d_gene: -
v_gene: TRBV10-3
CDR3aa: CAIRAGAGNTEAFF
CDR3nt: TGTGCCATCAGGGCAGGGGCTGGGAACACTGAAGCTTTCTTT

abundance: few
j_gene: TRBJ1-1
d_gene: TRBD1
v_gene: TRBV28
CDR3aa: CASNSGTGGNTEAFF
CDR3nt: TGTGCCAGCAATAGCGGGACAGGGGGCAACACTGAAGCTTTCTTT

abundance: few
j_gene: TRBJ1-1
d_gene: -
v_gene: TRBV7-8
CDR3aa: CASSPRAPNTEAFF
CDR3nt: TGTGCCAGCAGCCCCCGGGCCCCGAACACTGAAGCTTTCTTT

abundance: few
j_gene: TRBJ2-2
d_gene: -
v_gene: TRBV24-1
CDR3aa: CATSDLKQRFMGGVGGELFF
CDR3nt: TGTGCCACCAGTGACCTGAAGCAGCGGTTTATGGGAGGAGTTGGCGGGGAGCTGTTTTTT

abundance: many
j_gene: TRBJ2-1
d_gene: -
v_gene: TRBV4-2
CDR3aa: CASSQDWRGSYNEQFF
CDR3nt: TGTGCCAGCAGCCAAGACTGGAGGGGCTCCTACAATGAGCAGTTCTTC

abundance: -
j_gene: TRBJ2-1
d_gene: TRBD2
v_gene: TRBV13
CDR3aa: CASSRLTTLAGDLNEQFF
CDR3nt: TGTGCCAGCAGCCGCCTGACAACACTAGCGGGGGACCTCAATGAGCAGTTCTTC

abundance: many
j_gene: TRBJ2-5
d_gene: -
v_gene: TRBV3-1
CDR3aa: CASSQLQGRETQYF
CDR3nt: TGTGCCAGCAGCCAACTCCAGGGGCGGGAGACCCAGTACTTC

abundance: -
j_gene: TRBJ1-2
d_gene: -
v_gene: TRBV7-2
CDR3aa: CASSLQGFGYTF
CDR3nt: TGTGCCAGCAGCTTGCAGGGCTTTGGCTACACCTTC

abundance: -
j_gene: TRBJ2-7
d_gene: -
v_gene: TRBV20-1
CDR3aa: CSATKGGGYEQYF
CDR3nt: TGCAGTGCCACTAAGGGAGGGGGCTACGAGCAGTACTTC

abundance: few
j_gene: TRBJ1-2
d_gene: TRBD1
v_gene: TRBV5-1
CDR3aa: CASSSGQGNGYTF
CDR3nt: TGCGCCAGCAGCTCCGGACAGGGGAATGGCTACACCTTC

abundance: -
j_gene: TRBJ2-7
d_gene: -
v_gene: TRBV6-5
CDR3aa: CASSSPGAGDEQYF
CDR3nt: TGTGCCAGCAGTTCCCCAGGGGCCGGGGACGAGCAGTACTTC